This TCR beta chain was sequenced in a study of blood T cells in healthy people across ages (dated by TCRdb to the mid-2010s). Background for the entire study: In model experiments, roughly one uniquely barcoded TCR beta cDNA molecule per two T cells was captured by template switching. To avoid experimental bias, donors of different ages were spread randomly across the sequencing lanes. Age-related changes in TCR beta repertoire diversity were measured in the study by deep sequencing normalized with unique cDNA molecular identifiers. Two additional independent replicas of 1 million unique cDNA reads from the same blood draw were analyzed for two donors (one aged 18 to 30 and one aged 80 or older). The donors were divided into four age groups: young (average approximately 15 years), middle-aged (around 37), aged (about 60) and long-lived (nearly 85). Overall study results and their limits: Compared with the aged group, more naive CD4+ T cells, fewer expanded clones and increased TCR diversity were shown by the long-lived group, suggesting age selection. Total diversity estimates from one million sequenced T cells were considered lower bounds and underestimates. Observed TCR beta diversity per million T cells fell roughly linearly with age, and a significant reduction was already apparent by age around 40. A strong correlation was found between observed TCR beta diversity and the percentage of naive T cells measured by flow cytometry. Because the CMV infection status of the donors was unknown, age-related changes in expanded clonotypes may potentially have been confounded. Bulk unsorted PBMC profiling prevented conclusive comparison of naive and antigen-experienced compartments.

This clonotype has at least ten counts. Its recognized antigen is unknown. Base qualities are not at hand, and no much larger clone is one base apart. The library came from 5' RACE. Reads for this sample came from an Illumina HiSeq 2500. The second PCR ran for about 7 to 11 cycles and used a J-beta primer mix along with a sample-barcoded 5' primer. A template-switch 5' adaptor carrying 12 random nucleotides introduced a unique molecular identifier onto each TCR beta cDNA molecule. Each sample yielded at least 3 million CDR3-containing paired-end reads. All of the RNA was converted into first-strand cDNA using the Mint cDNA synthesis kit, with a TRBC-specific oligonucleotide serving as the primer. All cDNA was treated with uracil-DNA glycosylase and then went through a first 18-cycle PCR with the universal primers M1SS and BC2_uni_R. Under the source paper's analysis protocol: For normalization, 1 million high-quality reads, each with a distinct molecular identifier, were randomly selected from each sample. Reads sharing molecular identifiers were discarded rather than binned into consensus sequences. MiTCR, set to a Q25 quality threshold and the strictest error-elimination algorithm, was used for CDR3 identification, clonotype clustering and error correction. A nonparametric unseen species model with Euler transformation was used to estimate lower-bound total TCR beta diversity. Starting from the raw public reads, TCRdb applied fastp trimming at Q25, assembled clones with MiXCR and retained in-frame beta chains. Every CDR3 protein is listed once, alongside the most common genes and DNA of its rows. These V and J calls derive from TCRdb rather than the authors' analysis. The sample contains approximately 810,000 distinct CDR3 sequences, roughly 26% of them found a single time. Of the sample, 17% is held by the ten largest clones.

The donors were some 39 Caucasian individuals from Russia, aged 6 to 90 years, who were systemically healthy. Roughly 9 milliliters of peripheral blood were drawn from each donor into EDTA-treated Vacutainer tubes. Ficoll-Paque density-gradient centrifugation was used to isolate PBMCs, with at least 6.5 million per sample. Trizol reagent was used to extract total RNA from the PBMCs, yielding at least 6 micrograms per sample. Naive CD45RAhigh/CD27high T cell percentages were measured by flow cytometry on a PBMC aliquot from every donor. The CDR1 and CDR2 encoded by the germline V gene are MNHEY and SVGEGT. V is shortened by 10 bases, J by 2 bases, and the region joining them spans 15 bases. Including the terminal cysteine and phenylalanine, the CDR3 comprises 13 residues. The DNA shown is the 39-base CDR3, in frame from base 1.

The origin of this receptor is a woman aged 80 or over in good health. Material: blood. The sequence is built from TRBV6-2 or TRBV6-3 and TRBJ2-7; the D gene cannot be resolved reliably. This receptor carries the CDR3 CAITDLVAYEQYF. The DNA is TGTGCCATCACGGACCTTGTAGCCTACGAGCAGTACTTC.